Presented here are 32 T cell receptor beta chains from one specimen sequenced in a study of cytomegalovirus exposure and HLA in healthy donors. Vbeta (60) and Jbeta (13) primers were used in the PCR. Sequencing was performed with immunoSEQ multiplex PCR; in TCRdb, only in-frame clones are kept and a portion is missing. This sample has around 180,000 clones, with about four fifths found just once. The source material was PBMCs. The receptors come from a man aged 25-45 years in good health and CMV-seropositive.

The chain has TRBV11-2 and TRBJ2-3, with 9 bases that match TRBD2. Germline V gene sequence: CDR1 SGHAT, CDR2 FQNNGV. V lost 5 bases, J lost 4 bases, and 7 bases stayed unmatched. CDR3 size: 15 residues. The CDR3 DNA reads TGTGCCAGCAGCCCAAGCGGGGGGCCCGCAGATACGCAGTATTTT. Its protein is CASSPSGGPADTQYF.

Note on this clone: Other DNA variants within this sample encode the same CDR3. The chain carries TRBV19 and TRBJ1-6; 7 bases match TRBD1. The CDR3 contains 14 residues. Germline assignment: CDR1 LNHDA and CDR2 SQIVND (reference sequence). J was trimmed by 7 bases and V by 3 bases; bases with no gene match: 3. Here the CDR3 reads CASSIGGGNSPLHF. The CDR3 DNA is TGTGCCAGTAGTATCGGAGGGGGCAATTCACCCCTCCACTTT.

The chain recombines TRBV29-1 with TRBJ2-2, with TRBD1 identical over 7 bases. The CDR3 spans 11 residues. V lost 4 bases, J lost 7 bases, and 0 bases stayed unmatched. Germline V lookup: CDR1 SQVTM, CDR2 ANQGSEA. The CDR3 is CSVAGGGELFF. DNA of the CDR3: TGCAGCGTTGCAGGGGGCGGGGAGCTGTTTTTT.

The genes are TRBV19 and TRBJ2-2, with 11 bases fitting TRBD1. Trimming removed 11 bases from V and 2 bases from J; junction bases left unmatched: 4. The germline gives CDR1 LNHDA, CDR2 SQIVND (reference sequence). CDR3 length: 14 residues. CDR3: CAGRTGGNTGELFF. The CDR3 bases are TGTGCCGGCCGGACAGGGGGCAACACCGGGGAGCTGTTTTTT. The variable domain in full, with the rest retrieved from reference TRBV19 and TRBJ2-2, is DGGITQSPKYLFRKEGQNVTLSCEQNLNHDAMYWYRQDPGQGLRLIYYSQIVNDFQKGDIAEGYSVSREKKESFPLTVTSAQKNPTAFYLCAGRTGGNTGELFFGEGSRLTVL.

This clone was observed a handful of times. The rearrangement joins TRBV4-1 to TRBJ2-7; 7 bases are a match to TRBD2. There are 13 residues in the CDR3. In germline, CDR1 is MGHRA, CDR2 YSYEKL. V shed 5 bases, J shed 1 base, and the junction held 2 bases outside the gene matches. For the CDR3, the DNA is TGCGCCAGCAGCGCTAGCGGTTCCTACGAGCAGTACTTC. Translating gives CASSASGSYEQYF.

The CDR3 coding sequence is TGTGCCAGCAGTGAAGCGCTTACAGGGACGAGGTCACCCCTCCACTTT. Protein sequence: CASSEALTGTRSPLHF. The rearrangement uses TRBV2 and TRBJ1-6; D perhaps matches TRBD1 (6 bases). Looked up from germline, CDR1 is SNHLY and CDR2 is FYNNEI. The CDR3 is made up of 16 amino acids. Trimming left V 0 bases short and J 10 bases short, with 16 bases between.

This chain connects TRBV5-1 to TRBJ1-3; 7 nucleotides align to TRBD1. Germline trimming cut 4 bases from V and 0 bases from J; bases unmatched to any gene: 10. There are 17 residues in the CDR3. Looked up from germline, CDR1 is SGHRS and CDR2 is YFSETQ. The CDR3 coding sequence is TGCGCCAGCAGCCCGCGACAGGGAGATTCCTCTGGAAACACCATATATTTT. Translating it yields CASSPRQGDSSGNTIYF.

This clone was observed a handful of times. V usage is TRBV7-3 and J usage is TRBJ2-5, with D tentatively TRBD1 (5 bases). The DNA end is more similar to TRBJ2-7, so the J call may be wrong. CDR3 size: 14 residues. The germline gives CDR1 SGHTA, CDR2 FQGTGA. The CDR3 here is CASSLRGPPHEQYF. CDR3 in DNA: TGTGCCAGCAGCTTAAGGGGCCCCCCCCACGAGCAGTACTTC.

The rearrangement joins TRBV23-1 to TRBJ2-1; 9 bases map to TRBD1. TRBV23-1 is assigned to the ORF class and has an uncertain function. The CDR3 contains 16 residues. The junction had 12 bases not matched to a gene; V was cut back by 7 bases and J by 5 bases. In DNA, the CDR3 is TGCGCCAGCACCCAATCCGGGACAGGGCCCCACAATGAGCAGTTCTTC. Its protein is CASTQSGTGPHNEQFF.

The chain couples TRBV6-1 to TRBJ2-7, with 7 bases identical to TRBD2. The junction had 10 bases not matched to a gene; V was cut back by 4 bases and J by 1 base. The CDR3 is 16 amino acids. Germline V gives CDR1 MNHNS, CDR2 SASEGT. CDR3 bases: TGTGCCAGCAGTGTGTTCAGGGCTAGCGGATCCTACGAGCAGTACTTC. Translation: CASSVFRASGSYEQYF.

This clone was counted a few times. This rearrangement joins TRBV19 to TRBJ1-2; 7 bases fit TRBD1. After removal of 1 base from V and 0 bases from J, the junction contained 8 bases not matched to a gene. The CDR3 covers 17 residues. Germline V gene sequence: CDR1 LNHDA, CDR2 SQIVND (reference sequence). CDR3 in amino acids: CASSIALAGGPNYGYTF. The CDR3, as DNA: TGTGCCAGTAGTATAGCCCTCGCAGGGGGTCCTAACTATGGCTACACCTTC. Combining the CDR3 with reference TRBV19 and TRBJ1-2 gives the whole variable domain DGGITQSPKYLFRKEGQNVTLSCEQNLNHDAMYWYRQDPGQGLRLIYYSQIVNDFQKGDIAEGYSVSREKKESFPLTVTSAQKNPTAFYLCASSIALAGGPNYGYTFGSGTRLTVV.

The chain couples TRBV14 to TRBJ2-5; 12 nucleotides align to TRBD1. The germline gives CDR1 SGHDN, CDR2 FVKESK. This CDR3 spans 15 amino acids. Unmatched junction bases numbered 4, after V lost 4 bases and J lost 4 bases. In DNA form, the CDR3 reads TGTGCCAGCAGCCGGGACAGGGGGCGCACAGAGACCCAGTACTTC. Residues: CASSRDRGRTETQYF.

V is TRBV2 and J is TRBJ1-2; 8 bases align to TRBD1. Germline V gene sequence: CDR1 SNHLY, CDR2 FYNNEI. The V gene end was trimmed by 2 bases and the J gene end by 6 bases; junction bases not matched to a gene: 8. This CDR3 spans 15 amino acids. In nucleotides, the CDR3 is TGTGCCAGCAGTGAACTGGGCAGGGGGCAACATGGCTACACCTTC. The encoded protein is CASSELGRGQHGYTF.

The chain joins TRBV19 to TRBJ1-5; TRBD1 agrees at 7 bases. This CDR3 spans 17 amino acids. Germline values: CDR1 LNHDA, CDR2 SQIVND (reference sequence). V gave up 6 bases and J gave up 0 bases; unmatched junction bases: 11. The DNA of the CDR3 is TGTGCCAGTAGCATCTCCGGGACAGCATTTAGCAATCAGCCCCAGCATTTT. Residues: CASSISGTAFSNQPQHF.

V is TRBV10-3 and J is TRBJ2-3, with 7 bases lining up with TRBD2. Germline V gene sequence: CDR1 ENHRY, CDR2 SYGVKD. CDR3 size: 17 residues. J lost 0 bases, V lost 6 bases, and 12 bases had no gene match. The CDR3 sequence is CAISRATSATSTDTQYF. In DNA form, the CDR3 reads TGTGCCATCAGCCGGGCAACTAGCGCAACAAGCACAGATACGCAGTATTTT.

The chain has TRBV5-1 and TRBJ2-1, with 16 positions matching TRBD2. The V segment lost 4 bases and the J segment 4 bases; nucleotides outside the gene matches: 5. Germline CDR1 and CDR2: SGHRS and YFSETQ. The CDR3 is 17 residues long. The CDR3 sequence: CASSIPGLAGGYNEQFF. The CDR3 coding sequence is TGCGCCAGCAGCATCCCGGGACTAGCGGGAGGGTACAATGAGCAGTTCTTC.

The gene calls are TRBV9 and TRBJ2-1; 7 nucleotides agree with TRBD2. Germline loops: CDR1 SGDLS, CDR2 YYNGEE. Trimming at V came to 0 bases and at J to 0 bases, leaving 6 bases not matched to a gene. This CDR3 region has 17 residues. The CDR3 spells CASSVEGAGYSYNEQFF. The CDR3 DNA is TGTGCCAGCAGCGTAGAGGGAGCGGGATACTCCTACAATGAGCAGTTCTTC.

V is TRBV7-9 and J is TRBJ2-7, with unresolved D. Trimming left V 2 bases short and J 3 bases short, with 5 bases between. The germline V gene has CDR1 SEHNR and CDR2 FQNEAQ (reference sequence). The CDR3 totals 12 residues. The CDR3 DNA sequence: TGTGCCAGCAGCTTAATTAACTACGAGCAGTACTTC. This codes for CASSLINYEQYF.

The chain recombines TRBV18 with TRBJ2-7; 10 bases fit TRBD2. V was pared by 6 bases and J by 6 bases, with 11 bases of the junction left unmatched. CDR1 KGHSH and CDR2 LQKENI come from the germline V gene. This CDR3 is 15 amino acids long. CDR3 in amino acids: CASSPESGGALEQYF. CDR3 DNA: TGTGCCAGCTCCCCGGAAAGCGGGGGGGCCCTCGAGCAGTACTTC.

V and J are TRBV4-2 and TRBJ2-1; tentative D call: TRBD1 (6 bases). Between the trimmed V and J ends, which lost 1 base and 3 bases, there was a span of 7 bases. The CDR3 has 14 residues. Germline assignment: CDR1 LGHNA and CDR2 YNFKEQ. The CDR3 DNA follows: TGTGCCAGCAGCCAAGCCAGGGGCTACAATGAGCAGTTCTTC. This gives the protein CASSQARGYNEQFF.

This sequence joins TRBV7-2 and TRBJ2-1; 8 nucleotides agree with TRBD2. CDR3 length: 12 residues. V lost 1 base, J lost 10 bases, and 0 bases stayed unmatched. Looked up from germline, CDR1 is SGHTA and CDR2 is FQGNSA. This chain's CDR3 is CASSLEREEQFF. The CDR3 DNA reads TGTGCCAGCAGCTTAGAGCGGGAGGAGCAGTTCTTC.

The chain has TRBV7-9 and TRBJ2-3; 7 nucleotides align to TRBD1. V was pared by 4 bases and J by 0 bases, with 7 bases of the junction left unmatched. In germline, CDR1 is SEHNR, CDR2 FQNEAQ (reference sequence). The CDR3 consists of 16 residues. The CDR3 DNA reads as TGTGCCAGCAGCTCCCTCCTGACAGGGAGCACAGATACGCAGTATTTT. Translating it yields CASSSLLTGSTDTQYF. The variable domain in full, with the rest retrieved from reference TRBV7-9 and TRBJ2-3, is DTGVSQNPRHKITKRGQNVTFRCDPISEHNRLYWYRQTLGQGPEFLTYFQNEAQLEKSRLLSDRFSAERPKGSFSTLEIQRTEQGDSAMYLCASSSLLTGSTDTQYFGPGTRLTVL.

The chain joins TRBV29-1 to TRBJ2-5, with 12 nucleotides matching TRBD2. The CDR3 is 13 residues long. With V trimmed by 4 bases and J by 5 bases, 2 bases remained unmatched. Germline CDR1 is SQVTM and CDR2 is ANQGSEA. The CDR3 region has the DNA TGCAGCGTTGGACTAGCGGGGGTTGAGACCCAGTACTTC. It is translated as CSVGLAGVETQYF.

The rearrangement joins TRBV5-1 to TRBJ2-3; perhaps TRBD2 as D (6 bases). The CDR3 is 14 amino acids. Germline V gene data show CDR1 as SGHRS and CDR2 as YFSETQ. V shed 4 bases and J shed 0 bases, with 9 bases lying between them. Here the CDR3 reads CASSLALSTDTQYF. The CDR3, as DNA: TGCGCCAGCAGCCTAGCGCTTAGCACAGATACGCAGTATTTT.

The chain joins TRBV6-4 to TRBJ2-3, with TRBD1 as a possible D gene (6 bases). Trimming removed 3 bases from V and 1 base from J, with 11 bases in between. CDR3 length: 15 residues. Per germline, CDR1 MRHNA and CDR2 SNTAGT. The chain's CDR3 is CASSEAPGGTDTQYF. The DNA for the CDR3 is TGTGCCAGCAGTGAAGCCCCAGGGGGCACAGATACGCAGTATTTT.

The J gene is TRBJ1-1, the V gene TRBV10-2; D is unclear. The CDR3 contains 13 residues. The germline gives CDR1 WSHSY, CDR2 SAAADI. Trimming shortened V by 3 bases and J by 1 base, and 6 bases separated the two germline ends. The CDR3 nucleotides are TGCGCCAGCAGTGAATCCAGGAACACTGAAGCTTTCTTT. Translating it yields CASSESRNTEAFF.

The J gene is TRBJ2-1, the V gene TRBV25-1, with D perhaps TRBD1 (6 bases). Trimming cost V 4 bases and J 7 bases, with 8 bases left between them. This CDR3 region has 12 residues. From germline, CDR1 is MGHDK and CDR2 SYGVNS. CDR3 DNA: TGTGCCAGCAGTGGAGGGGGAAATGAGCAGTTCTTC. Its translation: CASSGGGNEQFF. Looking up the rest from reference TRBV25-1 and TRBJ2-1 gives the full variable domain: EADIYQTPRYLVIGTGKKITLECSQTMGHDKMYWYQQDPGMELHLIHYSYGVNSTEKGDLSSESTVSRIRTEHFPLTLESARPSHTSQYLCASSGGGNEQFFGPGTRLTVL.

The rearrangement uses TRBV28 and TRBJ2-4; 10 nucleotides align to TRBD1. The ends lost 1 base at V and 5 bases at J; junction bases unmatched: 8. In germline, CDR1 is MDHEN, CDR2 SYDVKM. The CDR3 sequence is 17 residues long. The CDR3 DNA sequence: TGTGCCAGCAGTTTATCAACGACAGGGGGCGCCCAAAACATTCAGTACTTC. It is translated as CASSLSTTGGAQNIQYF.

This clone has just a few counts. At one end, the junction sequence differs from germline, possibly due to a read error. The genes are TRBV27 and TRBJ2-2, with 8 bases fitting TRBD1. The CDR3 length is 12 residues. CDR1 is MNHEY, CDR2 SMNVEV, per germline (reference sequence). The CDR3 sequence is CATTGGRRGAVF. For the CDR3, the DNA is TGTGCCACCACAGGGGGAAGGCGGGGAGCTGTTTTT.

The genes are TRBV30 and TRBJ1-1, with 10 bases matching TRBD1. The CDR3 totals 16 residues. Trimming removed 2 bases from V and 1 base from J; junction bases left unmatched: 7. The germline V gene encodes CDR1 GTSNPN and CDR2 SVGIG (reference sequence). For the CDR3, the DNA is TGTGCCTGGAGTCCTAGCCGGACAGGGGGGAACACTGAAGCTTTCTTT. Its translation: CAWSPSRTGGNTEAFF. The full variable domain, its missing parts supplied by reference TRBV30 and TRBJ1-1, is SQTIHQWPATLVQPVGSPLSLECTVEGTSNPNLYWYRQAAGRGLQLLFYSVGIGQISSEVPQNLSASRPQDRQFILSSKKLLLSDSGFYLCAWSPSRTGGNTEAFFGQGTRLTVV.

V usage is TRBV5-1 and J usage is TRBJ1-1; TRBD1 aligns across 10 bases. Germline CDR1 and CDR2: SGHRS and YFSETQ. V trimming: 0 bases; J trimming: 7 bases; junction bases outside the gene matches: 6. The CDR3 contains 15 residues. As DNA, the CDR3 is TGCGCCAGCAGCTTGGCCGCGACAGGGGGCCTTGAAGCTTTCTTT. This translates into CASSLAATGGLEAFF.

The V and J genes are TRBV7-9 and TRBJ2-7; TRBD2 agrees at 12 bases. The junction had 4 bases not matched to a gene; V was cut back by 1 base and J by 3 bases. CDR1 and CDR2 from the germline V gene are SEHNR and FQNEAQ (reference sequence). The CDR3 sequence is 16 residues long. The DNA of the CDR3 is TGTGCCAGCAGCTTAGATACTAGCGGGAGGTTCTACGAGCAGTACTTC. It specifies CASSLDTSGRFYEQYF.